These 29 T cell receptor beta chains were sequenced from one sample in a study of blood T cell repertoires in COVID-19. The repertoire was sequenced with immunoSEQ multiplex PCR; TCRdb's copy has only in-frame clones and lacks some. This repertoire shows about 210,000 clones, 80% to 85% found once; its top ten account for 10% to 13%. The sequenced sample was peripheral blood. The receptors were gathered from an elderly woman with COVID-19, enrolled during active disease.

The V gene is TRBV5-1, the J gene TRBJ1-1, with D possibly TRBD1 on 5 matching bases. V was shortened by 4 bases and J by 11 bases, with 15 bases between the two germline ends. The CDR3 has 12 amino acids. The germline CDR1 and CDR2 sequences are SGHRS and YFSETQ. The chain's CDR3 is CASSHGALGAFF. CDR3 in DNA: TGCGCCAGCAGCCATGGGGCCTTAGGCGCTTTCTTT.

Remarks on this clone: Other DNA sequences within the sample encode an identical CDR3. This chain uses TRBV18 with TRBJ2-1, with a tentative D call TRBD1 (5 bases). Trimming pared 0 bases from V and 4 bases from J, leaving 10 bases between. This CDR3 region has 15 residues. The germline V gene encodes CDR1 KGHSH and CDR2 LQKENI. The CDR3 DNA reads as TGTGCCAGCTCACCACCAGGAACAGGATACAATGAGCAGTTCTTC. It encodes CASSPPGTGYNEQFF.

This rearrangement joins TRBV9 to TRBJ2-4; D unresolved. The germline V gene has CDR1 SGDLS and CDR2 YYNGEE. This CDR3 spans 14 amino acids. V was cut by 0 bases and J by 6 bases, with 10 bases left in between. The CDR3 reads CASSVGQNRNIQYF. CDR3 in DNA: TGTGCCAGCAGCGTAGGGCAGAATCGAAACATTCAGTACTTC.

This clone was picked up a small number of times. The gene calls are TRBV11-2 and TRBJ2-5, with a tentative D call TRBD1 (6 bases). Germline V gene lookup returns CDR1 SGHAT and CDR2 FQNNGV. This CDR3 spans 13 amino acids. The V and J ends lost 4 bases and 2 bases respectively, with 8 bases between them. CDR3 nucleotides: TGTGCCAGCAGCTACCAGGGGCAAGAGACCCAGTACTTC. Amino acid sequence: CASSYQGQETQYF.

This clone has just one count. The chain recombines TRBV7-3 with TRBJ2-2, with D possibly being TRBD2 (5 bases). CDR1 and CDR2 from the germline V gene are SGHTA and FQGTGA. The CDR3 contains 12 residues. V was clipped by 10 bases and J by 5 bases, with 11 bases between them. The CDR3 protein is CATSRGTGELFF. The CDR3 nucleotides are TGTGCCACTAGTCGGGGTACCGGGGAGCTGTTTTTT. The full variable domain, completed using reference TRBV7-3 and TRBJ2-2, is GAGVSQTPSNKVTEKGKYVELRCDPISGHTALYWYRQSLGQGPEFLIYFQGTGAADDSGLPNDRFFAVRPEGSVSTLKIQRTERGDSAVYLCATSRGTGELFFGEGSRLTVL.

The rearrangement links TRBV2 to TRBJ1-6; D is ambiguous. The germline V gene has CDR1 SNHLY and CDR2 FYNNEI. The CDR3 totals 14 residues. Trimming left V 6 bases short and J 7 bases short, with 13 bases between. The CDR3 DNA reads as TGTGCCAGCAGCTCAGGCCGAAGCAATTCACCCCTCCACTTT. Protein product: CASSSGRSNSPLHF.

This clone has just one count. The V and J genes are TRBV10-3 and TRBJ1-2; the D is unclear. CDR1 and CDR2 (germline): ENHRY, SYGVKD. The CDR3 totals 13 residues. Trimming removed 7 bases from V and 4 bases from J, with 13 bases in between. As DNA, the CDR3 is TGTGCCATCAACGAGAATCTGGTCTATGGCTACACCTTC. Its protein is CAINENLVYGYTF.

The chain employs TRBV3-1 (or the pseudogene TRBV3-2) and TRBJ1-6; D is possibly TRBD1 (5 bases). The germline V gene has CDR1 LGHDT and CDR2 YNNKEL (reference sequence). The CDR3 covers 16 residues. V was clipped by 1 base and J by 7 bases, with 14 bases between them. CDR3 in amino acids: CASSQGMGLRNSPLHF. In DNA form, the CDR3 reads TGTGCCAGCAGCCAAGGAATGGGGCTACGGAATTCACCCCTCCACTTT.

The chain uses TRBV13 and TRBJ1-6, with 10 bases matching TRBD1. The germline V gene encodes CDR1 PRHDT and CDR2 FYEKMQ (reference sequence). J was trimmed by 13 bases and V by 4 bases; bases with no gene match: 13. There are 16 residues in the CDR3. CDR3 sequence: CASSSETDRGRNPLHF. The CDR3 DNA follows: TGTGCCAGCAGCTCAGAGACAGACAGGGGGCGGAATCCCCTCCACTTT.

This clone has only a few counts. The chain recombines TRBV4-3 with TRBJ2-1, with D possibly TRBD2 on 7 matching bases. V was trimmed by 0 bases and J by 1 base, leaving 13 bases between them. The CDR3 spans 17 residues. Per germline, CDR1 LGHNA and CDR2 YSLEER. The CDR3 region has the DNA TGCGCCAGCAGCCAAGAGGGGGGGCTAGGATCCTACAATGAGCAGTTCTTC. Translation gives CASSQEGGLGSYNEQFF.

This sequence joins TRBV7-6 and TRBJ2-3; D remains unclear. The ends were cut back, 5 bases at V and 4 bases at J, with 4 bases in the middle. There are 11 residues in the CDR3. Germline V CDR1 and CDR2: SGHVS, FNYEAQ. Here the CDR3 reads CASSRSDTQYF. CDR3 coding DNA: TGTGCCAGCAGCCGGTCAGATACGCAGTATTTT.

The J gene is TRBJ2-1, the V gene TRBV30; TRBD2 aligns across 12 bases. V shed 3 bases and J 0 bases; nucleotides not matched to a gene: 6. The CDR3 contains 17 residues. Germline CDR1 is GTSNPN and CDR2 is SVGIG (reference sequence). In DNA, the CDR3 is TGTGCCTGGAGGACTAGCGGGGGCCCCAGCTCCTACAATGAGCAGTTCTTC. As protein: CAWRTSGGPSSYNEQFF. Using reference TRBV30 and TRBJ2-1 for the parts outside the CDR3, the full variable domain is SQTIHQWPATLVQPVGSPLSLECTVEGTSNPNLYWYRQAAGRGLQLLFYSVGIGQISSEVPQNLSASRPQDRQFILSSKKLLLSDSGFYLCAWRTSGGPSSYNEQFFGPGTRLTVL.

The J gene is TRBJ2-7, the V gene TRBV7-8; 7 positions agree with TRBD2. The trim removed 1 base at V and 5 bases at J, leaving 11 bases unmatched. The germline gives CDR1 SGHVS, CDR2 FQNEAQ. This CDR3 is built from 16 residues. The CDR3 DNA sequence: TGTGCCAGCAGCTTAGTAGGTGGCGGGGGTTCCCACGAGCAGTACTTC. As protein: CASSLVGGGGSHEQYF. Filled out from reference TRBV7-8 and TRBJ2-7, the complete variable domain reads GAGVSQSPRYKVAKRGQDVALRCDPISGHVSLFWYQQALGQGPEFLTYFQNEAQLDKSGLPSDRFFAERPEGSVSTLKIQRTQQEDSAVYLCASSLVGGGGSHEQYFGPGTRLTVT.

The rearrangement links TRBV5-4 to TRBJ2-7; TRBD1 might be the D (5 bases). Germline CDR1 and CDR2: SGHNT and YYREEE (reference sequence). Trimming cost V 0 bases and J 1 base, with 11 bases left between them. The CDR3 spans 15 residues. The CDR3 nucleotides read TGTGCCAGCAGCTTGGGGCGGTCAGGGTCCTACGAGCAGTACTTC. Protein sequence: CASSLGRSGSYEQYF.

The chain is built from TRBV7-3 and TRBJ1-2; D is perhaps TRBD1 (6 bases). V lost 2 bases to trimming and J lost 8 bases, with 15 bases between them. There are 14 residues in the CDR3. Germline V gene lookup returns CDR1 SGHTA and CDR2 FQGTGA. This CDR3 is CASSLRPGAGGYTF. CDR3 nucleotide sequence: TGTGCCAGCAGCTTACGGCCAGGGGCAGGGGGCTACACCTTC.

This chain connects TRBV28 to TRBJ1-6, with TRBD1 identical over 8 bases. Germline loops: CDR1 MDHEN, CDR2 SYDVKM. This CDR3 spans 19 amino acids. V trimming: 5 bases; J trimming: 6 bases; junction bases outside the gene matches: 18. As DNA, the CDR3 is TGTGCCAGCAGTCCGGGCGGGGCAGGGGGCTTTCAGAGTAATTCACCCCTCCACTTT. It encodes CASSPGGAGGFQSNSPLHF.

The DNA of the CDR3 is TGTGCCAGCTCACCATATATTTCCGACGAGCAGTACTTC. As protein: CASSPYISDEQYF. The chain joins TRBV18 to TRBJ2-7; D ambiguous. CDR3 length equals 13 residues. Per germline, CDR1 KGHSH and CDR2 LQKENI. V lost 2 bases to trimming and J lost 5 bases, with 10 bases between them.

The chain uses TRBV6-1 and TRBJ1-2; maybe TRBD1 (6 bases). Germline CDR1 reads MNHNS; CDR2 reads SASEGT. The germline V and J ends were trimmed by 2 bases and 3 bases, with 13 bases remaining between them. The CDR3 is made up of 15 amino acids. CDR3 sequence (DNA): TGTGCCAGCAGTGAAAGGGGGGGCTATGACTATGGCTACACCTTC. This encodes CASSERGGYDYGYTF.

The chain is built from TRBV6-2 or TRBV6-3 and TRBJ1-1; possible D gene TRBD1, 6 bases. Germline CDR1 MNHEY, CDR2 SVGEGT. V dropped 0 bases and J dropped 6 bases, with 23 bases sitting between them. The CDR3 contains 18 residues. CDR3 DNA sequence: TGTGCCAGCAGTTACTCGAGGGGGGGAAGGACCCTTCCAGCTGAAGCTTTCTTT. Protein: CASSYSRGGRTLPAEAFF.

This CDR3 is CASSSQGLGNQPQHF. CDR3 nucleotide sequence: TGTGCCAGTAGTTCTCAGGGTCTCGGCAATCAGCCCCAGCATTTT. The chain combines TRBV19 with TRBJ1-5, with D tentatively TRBD1 (5 bases). Germline V CDR1 and CDR2: LNHDA, SQIVND (reference sequence). CDR3 length equals 15 residues. V gave up 5 bases and J gave up 2 bases, with 13 bases separating them. Full variable domain (missing parts from reference TRBV19 and TRBJ1-5): DGGITQSPKYLFRKEGQNVTLSCEQNLNHDAMYWYRQDPGQGLRLIYYSQIVNDFQKGDIAEGYSVSREKKESFPLTVTSAQKNPTAFYLCASSSQGLGNQPQHFGDGTRLSIL.

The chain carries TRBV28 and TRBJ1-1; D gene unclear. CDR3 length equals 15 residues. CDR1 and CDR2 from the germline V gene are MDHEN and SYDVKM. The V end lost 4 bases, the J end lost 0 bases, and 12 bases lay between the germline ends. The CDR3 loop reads CASSSEERMNTEAFF. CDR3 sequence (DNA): TGTGCCAGCAGTTCCGAGGAGAGAATGAACACTGAAGCTTTCTTT.

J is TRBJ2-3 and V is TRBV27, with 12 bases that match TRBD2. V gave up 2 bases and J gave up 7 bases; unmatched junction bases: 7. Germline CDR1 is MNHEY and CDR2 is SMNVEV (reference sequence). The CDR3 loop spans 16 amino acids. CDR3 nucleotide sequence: TGTGCCAGCAGTTTAAGGACTAGCGGGGCACAAAATACGCAGTATTTT. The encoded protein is CASSLRTSGAQNTQYF.

The CDR3: CAILDSTAINSPLHF. The DNA of the CDR3 is TGTGCCATCCTCGACAGCACAGCCATAAATTCACCCCTCCACTTT. This chain joins TRBV6-6 and TRBJ1-6, with a tentative D call TRBD1 (5 bases). This CDR3 comprises 15 residues. CDR1 MNHNY and CDR2 SVGAGI come from the germline V gene (reference sequence). V was shortened by 10 bases and J by 7 bases, with 20 bases between the two germline ends.

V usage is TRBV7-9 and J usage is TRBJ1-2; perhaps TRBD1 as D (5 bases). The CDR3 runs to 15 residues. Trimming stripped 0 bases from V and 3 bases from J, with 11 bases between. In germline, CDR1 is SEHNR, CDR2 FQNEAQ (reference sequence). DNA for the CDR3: TGTGCCAGCAGCTTAGCGGGGGGTATGCACTATGGCTACACCTTC. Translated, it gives CASSLAGGMHYGYTF.

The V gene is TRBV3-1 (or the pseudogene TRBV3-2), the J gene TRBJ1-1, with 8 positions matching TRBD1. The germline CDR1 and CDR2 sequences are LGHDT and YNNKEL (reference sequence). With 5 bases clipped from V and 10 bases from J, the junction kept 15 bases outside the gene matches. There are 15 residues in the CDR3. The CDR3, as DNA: TGTGCCAGCAGCTTCCCCGGGACAGGCGTATCGTCAGCTTTCTTT. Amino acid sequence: CASSFPGTGVSSAFF.

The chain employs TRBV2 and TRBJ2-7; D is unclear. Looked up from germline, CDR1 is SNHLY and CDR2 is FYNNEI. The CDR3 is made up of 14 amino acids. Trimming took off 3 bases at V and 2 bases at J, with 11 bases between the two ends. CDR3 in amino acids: CASSETPWAYEQYV. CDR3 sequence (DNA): TGTGCCAGCAGTGAGACTCCTTGGGCCTACGAGCAGTACGTC.

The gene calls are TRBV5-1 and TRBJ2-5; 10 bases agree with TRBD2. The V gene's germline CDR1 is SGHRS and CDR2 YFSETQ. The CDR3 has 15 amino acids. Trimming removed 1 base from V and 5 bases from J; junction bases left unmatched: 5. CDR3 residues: CASSLIGSGGETQYF. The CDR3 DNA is TGCGCCAGCAGCTTGATTGGTAGCGGGGGGGAGACCCAGTACTTC. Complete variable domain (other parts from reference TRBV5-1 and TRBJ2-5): KAGVTQTPRYLIKTRGQQVTLSCSPISGHRSVSWYQQTPGQGLQFLFEYFSETQRNKGNFPGRFSGRQFSNSRSEMNVSTLELGDSALYLCASSLIGSGGETQYFGPGTRLLVL.

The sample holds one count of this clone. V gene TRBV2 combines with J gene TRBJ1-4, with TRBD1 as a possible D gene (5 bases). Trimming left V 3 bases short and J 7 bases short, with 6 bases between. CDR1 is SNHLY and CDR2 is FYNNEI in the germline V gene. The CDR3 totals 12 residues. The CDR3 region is CASSEGGEKLFF. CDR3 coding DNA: TGTGCCAGCAGTGAGGGGGGTGAAAAACTGTTTTTT.

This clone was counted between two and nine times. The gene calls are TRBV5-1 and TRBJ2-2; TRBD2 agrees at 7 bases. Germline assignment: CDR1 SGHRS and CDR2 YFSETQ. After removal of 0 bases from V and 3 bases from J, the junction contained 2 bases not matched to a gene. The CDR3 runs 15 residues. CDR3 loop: CASSLAAGDTGELFF. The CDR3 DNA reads TGCGCCAGCAGCTTGGCGGCGGGGGACACCGGGGAGCTGTTTTTT.